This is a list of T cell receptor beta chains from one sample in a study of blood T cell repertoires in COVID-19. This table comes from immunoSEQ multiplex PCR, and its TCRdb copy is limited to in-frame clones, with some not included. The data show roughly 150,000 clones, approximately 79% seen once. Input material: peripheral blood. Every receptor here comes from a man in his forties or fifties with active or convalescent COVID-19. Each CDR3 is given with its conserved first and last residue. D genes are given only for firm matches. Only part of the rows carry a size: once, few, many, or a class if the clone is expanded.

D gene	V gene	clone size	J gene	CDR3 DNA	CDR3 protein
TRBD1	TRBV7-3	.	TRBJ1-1	TGTGCCAGCAGCTTTCAGGGGGCGGATACTGAAGCTTTCTTT	CASSFQGADTEAFF
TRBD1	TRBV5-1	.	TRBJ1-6	TGCGCCAGCAGCCAACAGGGGGGAGCAGATTCACCCCTCCACTTT	CASSQQGGADSPLHF
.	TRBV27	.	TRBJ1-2	TGTGCCAGCAGTACCACGGGTATTGGCTACACCTTC	CASSTTGIGYTF
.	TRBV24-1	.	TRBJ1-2	TGTGCCACCAGTGAAGGACAGTTTTCTAACTATGGCTACACCTTC	CATSEGQFSNYGYTF
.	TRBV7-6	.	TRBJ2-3	TGTGCCAGCAGCTTCCCTCGCGGGGATACGCAGTATTTT	CASSFPRGDTQYF
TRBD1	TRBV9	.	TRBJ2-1	TGTGCCAGCAGTTCTACCCGGGACAGGGCAGGCAATGAGCAGTTCTTC	CASSSTRDRAGNEQFF
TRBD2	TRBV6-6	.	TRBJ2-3	TGTGCCAGCAGTTACCGGCGGGAGGGATCCGATACGCAGTATTTT	CASSYRREGSDTQYF
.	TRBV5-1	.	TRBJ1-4	TGCGCCAGCAGCTTGGAGATAGGCCCTGCGGGAAAACTGTTTTTT	CASSLEIGPAGKLFF
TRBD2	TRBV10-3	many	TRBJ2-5	TGTGCCATCAGTAGCAGGCGGGAGGAAGAGACCCAGTACTTC	CAISSRREEETQYF
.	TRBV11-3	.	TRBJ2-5	TGTGCCAGCAGCCGGAGGGGCCAAGAGACCCAGTACTTC	CASSRRGQETQYF
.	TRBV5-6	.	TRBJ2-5	TGTGCCAGCAGCTTGGCCGCGGGCCTTTCTCAAGAGACCCAGTACTTC	CASSLAAGLSQETQYF
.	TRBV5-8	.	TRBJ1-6	TGTGCCAGCAGCCTCGAGGTCTCAGGGAAATCACCCCTCCACTTT	CASSLEVSGKSPLHF
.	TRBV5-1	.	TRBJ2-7	TGCGCCAGCTCGATCGGGGTACCGGGGGAGCAGTACTTC	CASSIGVPGEQYF
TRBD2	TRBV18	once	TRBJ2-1	TGTGCCAGCTCTCAACAGGGACTAGCACTCTACAATGAGCAGTTCTTC	CASSQQGLALYNEQFF
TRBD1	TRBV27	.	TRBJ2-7	TGTGCCAGCAGTCCCGGGACAGGGGGGAACGAGCAGTACTTC	CASSPGTGGNEQYF
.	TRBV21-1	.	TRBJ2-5	TGTGCCAGCAGCAAACACCTAGCGGGTCGAGAGACCCAGTACTTC	CASSKHLAGRETQYF
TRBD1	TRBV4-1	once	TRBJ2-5	TGCGCCAGCAGCCCGACAGGGGCCCAAGAGACCCAGTACTTC	CASSPTGAQETQYF
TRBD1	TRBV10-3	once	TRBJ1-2	TGTGCCATCAAGACGGACAGGACCTATAACTATGGCTACACCTTC	CAIKTDRTYNYGYTF
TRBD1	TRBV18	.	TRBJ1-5	TGTGCCAGCTCACTAAGGACAGGGGGGGATCAGCCCCAGCATTTT	CASSLRTGGDQPQHF
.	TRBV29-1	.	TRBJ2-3	TGCAGCGTTGAACTAGGCGATACGCAGTATTTT	CSVELGDTQYF
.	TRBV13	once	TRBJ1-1	TGTGCCAGCAGCTTAGTAGGGGGGAACACTGAAGCTTTCTTT	CASSLVGGNTEAFF